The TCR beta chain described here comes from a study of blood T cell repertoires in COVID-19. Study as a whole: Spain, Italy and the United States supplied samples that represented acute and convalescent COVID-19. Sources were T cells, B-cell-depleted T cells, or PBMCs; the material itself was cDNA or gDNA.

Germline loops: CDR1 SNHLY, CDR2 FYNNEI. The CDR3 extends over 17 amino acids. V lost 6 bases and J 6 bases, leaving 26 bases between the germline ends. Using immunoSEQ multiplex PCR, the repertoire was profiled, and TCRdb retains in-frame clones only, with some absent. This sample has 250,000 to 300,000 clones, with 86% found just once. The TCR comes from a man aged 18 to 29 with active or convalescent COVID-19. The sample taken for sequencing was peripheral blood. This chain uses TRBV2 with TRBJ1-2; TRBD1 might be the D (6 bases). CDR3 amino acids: CASSITGPQSNMDGYTF. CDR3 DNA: TGTGCCAGCAGCATTACAGGGCCCCAGAGTAATATGGATGGCTACACCTTC.